The clone carrying this T cell receptor beta chain was observed at least ten times. What it recognizes is unknown. MiXCR was run by TCRdb on the 5' RACE reads, yielding one entry per CDR3 protein. This table holds around 250,000 distinct CDR3 sequences, approximately 5.2% found once. This entry belongs to a study of T cells after yellow fever vaccination. Between the trimmed V and J ends, which lost 7 bases and 3 bases, there was a span of 15 bases. This CDR3 comprises 14 residues. Overall study results and limits: A limited proportion of clonotypes was detected within both the CD4 and CD8 compartments. Repertoires sorted by FACS could include abundant clonotypes that are contaminants from the bulk population.

The receptor was derived from a man younger than 30 who received the YFV17D yellow fever vaccine. Material: CD4+ T cells sorted from PBMCs, obtained on the day of the yellow fever booster vaccination. The chain carries TRBV12-3 or TRBV12-4 and TRBJ2-5; D could derive from TRBD1 or TRBD2 (6 bases each). CDR3 amino acids: CASTQRGGKETQYF. CDR3 sequence (DNA): TGTGCCAGCACCCAACGAGGGGGGAAAGAGACCCAGTACTTC.